Shown below are 8 T cell receptor beta chains from a single sample sequenced in a study of blood T cell repertoires in COVID-19. The protocol was immunoSEQ multiplex PCR, while the TCRdb copy is restricted to in-frame clones and leaves out a portion. The repertoire holds some 150,000 clones, with about three quarters as singletons. Sequencing used PBMCs or T cells enriched from blood (not recorded which). The receptors here all came from a woman aged 45-65 years who had recovered from COVID-19.

V usage is TRBV9 and J usage is TRBJ2-7; D ambiguous. Germline assignment: CDR1 SGDLS and CDR2 YYNGEE. The CDR3 extends over 12 amino acids. The V end was cut by 1 base, the J end by 5 bases, with 7 bases between. DNA for the CDR3: TGTGCCAGCAGCGTAAATCCAAACGAGCAGTACTTC. Amino acid sequence: CASSVNPNEQYF.

V and J are TRBV28 and TRBJ1-1, with D possibly TRBD1 on 6 matching bases. Trimming took 4 bases from V and 5 from J, leaving 14 bases between them. The germline CDR1 and CDR2 sequences are MDHEN and SYDVKM. The CDR3 is 14 amino acids. The CDR3 DNA sequence: TGTGCCAGCAGTTCGAACAGGGAAAAGACTGAAGCTTTCTTT. Residues: CASSSNREKTEAFF.

V gene TRBV7-3 combines with J gene TRBJ2-5; 7 nucleotides align to TRBD2. Germline-derived CDR1 and CDR2 are SGHTA and FQGTGA. The CDR3 contains 13 residues. V shed 6 bases and J 4 bases; nucleotides not matched to a gene: 5. DNA for the CDR3: TGTGCCAGCAGTCGCAGGGAGGGAGAGACCCAGTACTTC. Translation: CASSRREGETQYF.

This chain connects TRBV11-3 to TRBJ2-3; 8 bases are shared with TRBD2. V shed 3 bases, J shed 4 bases, and the junction held 6 bases outside the gene matches. The CDR3 is 15 residues long. Germline values: CDR1 SGHNT, CDR2 YENEEA. As DNA, the CDR3 is TGTGCCAGCAGCTTCTCAGCGGGAGTTGCAGATACGCAGTATTTT. It yields the protein CASSFSAGVADTQYF.

The V gene is TRBV14, the J gene TRBJ1-1, with 8 nucleotides matching TRBD1. The V gene end was trimmed by 4 bases and the J gene end by 7 bases; junction bases not matched to a gene: 8. Germline CDR1 reads SGHDN; CDR2 reads FVKESK. The CDR3 totals 14 residues. CDR3 nucleotides: TGTGCCAGCAGCCCGGGACAGGTGGACCTTGAAGCTTTCTTT. Translating gives CASSPGQVDLEAFF.

V is TRBV18 and J is TRBJ2-7, with D perhaps matching TRBD2 (5 bases). Trimming pared 2 bases from V and 7 bases from J, leaving 9 bases between. The CDR3 is made up of 12 amino acids. Germline loops: CDR1 KGHSH, CDR2 LQKENI. DNA of the CDR3: TGTGCCAGCTCACCAGGAGCGGAGGAGCAGTACTTC. Residues: CASSPGAEEQYF.

The gene calls are TRBV7-9 and TRBJ1-5; 7 positions agree with TRBD1. The ends lost 2 bases at V and 5 bases at J; junction bases unmatched: 3. The germline gives CDR1 SEHNR, CDR2 FQNEAQ (reference sequence). The CDR3 is made up of 14 amino acids. Here the CDR3 DNA reads TGTGCCAGCAGCTTAACCGGGACAGATCAGCCCCAGCATTTT. Protein sequence: CASSLTGTDQPQHF.

The gene calls are TRBV7-2 and TRBJ2-7, with 10 bases matching TRBD2. CDR1 SGHTA and CDR2 FQGNSA come from the germline V gene. The CDR3 totals 17 residues. The V and J ends lost 2 bases and 0 bases, in that order; junction bases with no gene match: 7. In nucleotides, the CDR3 is TGTGCCAGCAGCTTACCCCGCGCTAGCGGGAGCTCCTACGAGCAGTACTTC. Translating gives CASSLPRASGSSYEQYF.